The 14 T cell receptor beta chains reported below all come from one sample, sequenced in a study of T-cell memory formation after mild COVID-19 (dated by TCRdb to about 2021). To prepare the library, 5' RACE was applied. Instrument on record: Illumina NovaSeq 6000. TCRdb reprocessing: public reads trimmed at Q25 with fastp, clones called with MiXCR, in-frame beta chains kept. Identical CDR3 protein sequences are pooled into one entry, listed with their most common genes and DNA. This sample gives under 300,000 distinct CDR3 sequences in total; about 15% of them show up just once. 3.5% of the sample is taken by the ten largest. Sequencing was performed on PBMCs or a T cell subset sorted from them (not recorded which). The receptors here all came from a man between 18 and 35 years old who had mild COVID-19 (a few samples of this study predate the infection). The sample titles of this study are shuffled in the database, so cell type and time point are left out; the donor was told from shared clones.

The chain combines TRBV20-1 with TRBJ2-2; D uncertain. The V end lost 5 bases, the J end lost 1 base, and 14 bases lay between the germline ends. CDR3 size: 15 residues. Germline CDR1 is DFQATT and CDR2 is SNEGSKA (reference sequence). The CDR3 here is CSAEPPPRNTGELFF. The CDR3 nucleotides are TGCAGTGCTGAACCCCCCCCTAGGAACACCGGGGAGCTGTTTTTT.

The rearrangement uses TRBV7-2 and TRBJ1-5; 10 bases are shared with TRBD1. Per germline, CDR1 SGHTA and CDR2 FQGNSA. CDR3 length: 15 residues. V lost 5 bases, J lost 5 bases, and 6 bases stayed unmatched. The DNA of the CDR3 is TGTGCCAGCAGCCGCGGGACAGGGGCCGATCAGCCCCAGCATTTT. Translating it yields CASSRGTGADQPQHF.

The rearrangement uses TRBV7-2 and TRBJ1-6; D is unclear. The V gene's germline CDR1 is SGHTA and CDR2 FQGNSA. This CDR3 contains 15 residues. V dropped 5 bases and J dropped 3 bases, with 11 bases sitting between them. The CDR3 bases are TGTGCCAGCAGCCCCGGGTGGGGCTATAATTCACCCCTCCACTTT. It yields the protein CASSPGWGYNSPLHF.

In its sample, this clonotype was seen a few times. V gene TRBV28 combines with J gene TRBJ1-5; 9 bases agree with TRBD1. The V gene end was trimmed by 6 bases and the J gene end by 5 bases; junction bases not matched to a gene: 5. The CDR3 is 14 amino acids. Germline V gene lookup returns CDR1 MDHEN and CDR2 SYDVKM. The CDR3, as DNA: TGTGCCAGCAGGGGACAGGGTGTATATCAGCCCCAGCATTTT. Encoded protein: CASRGQGVYQPQHF.

V usage is TRBV6-5 and J usage is TRBJ2-5, with D uncertain. V gave up 10 bases and J gave up 4 bases, with 16 bases separating them. CDR1 MNHEY and CDR2 SVGAGI come from the germline V gene. The CDR3 consists of 13 residues. The CDR3 loop reads CATSSFVGETQYF. The CDR3 DNA reads TGTGCCACCTCATCATTTGTGGGAGAGACCCAGTACTTC.

The chain has TRBV20-1 and TRBJ2-1, with 10 nucleotides matching TRBD2. This CDR3 spans 14 amino acids. Germline values: CDR1 DFQATT, CDR2 SNEGSKA (reference sequence). V shed 1 base, J shed 9 bases, and the junction held 6 bases outside the gene matches. The CDR3 coding sequence is TGCAGTGCTAGAGGAAGCGGGGGGGATACTGAGCAGTTCTTC. This gives the protein CSARGSGGDTEQFF.

V is TRBV3-1 and J is TRBJ2-3; 7 nucleotides agree with TRBD2. The CDR3 extends over 17 amino acids. Per germline, CDR1 LGHDT and CDR2 YNNKEL (reference sequence). V shed 1 base and J 5 bases; nucleotides not matched to a gene: 12. The CDR3 spells CASSQGAGSGVRDTQYF. CDR3 nucleotide sequence: TGTGCCAGCAGCCAAGGGGCTGGCAGCGGGGTACGAGATACGCAGTATTTT.

The chain joins TRBV12-3 or TRBV12-4 to TRBJ1-1; TRBD1 might be the D (5 bases). The CDR3 spans 11 residues. Deletions cut 4 bases from V and 11 bases from J, with 11 bases between. Here the CDR3 reads CASSSNGAAFF. CDR3 in DNA: TGTGCCAGCAGTTCTAACGGGGCTGCTTTCTTT.

V is TRBV20-1 and J is TRBJ2-5; D remains ambiguous. This CDR3 has 12 amino acids. Germline CDR1 and CDR2: DFQATT and SNEGSKA (reference sequence). Trimming took 5 bases from V and 5 from J, leaving 12 bases between them. The CDR3 DNA reads as TGCAGTGCTCCGACCGCTGACGAGACCCAGTACTTC. Encoded protein: CSAPTADETQYF.

The J gene is TRBJ2-6, the V gene TRBV5-1, with TRBD1 matching over 9 bases. The CDR3 length is 17 residues. The J segment lost 0 bases and the V segment lost 4 bases, leaving 5 bases of the junction unmatched. The germline V gene encodes CDR1 SGHRS and CDR2 YFSETQ. The CDR3 DNA reads TGCGCCAGCAGCGAGGGACAGGGTTACTCTGGGGCCAACGTCCTGACTTTC. Translating it yields CASSEGQGYSGANVLTF.

The gene calls are TRBV6-5 and TRBJ2-5; 7 bases match TRBD2. Looked up from germline, CDR1 is MNHEY and CDR2 is SVGAGI. CDR3 length equals 12 residues. Trimming cost V 8 bases and J 7 bases; bases outside gene matches: 7. The CDR3 reads CASGRGRATQYF. DNA of the CDR3: TGTGCCAGCGGACGAGGGAGGGCGACCCAGTACTTC.

This clonotype showed up just a few times. V is TRBV6-1 and J is TRBJ1-3, with D maybe TRBD1 (6 bases). The germline V and J ends were trimmed by 2 bases and 0 bases, with 11 bases remaining between them. The CDR3 runs 16 residues. Germline V gene sequence: CDR1 MNHNS, CDR2 SASEGT. The CDR3 reads CASSELQGNSGNTIYF. In DNA form, the CDR3 reads TGTGCCAGCAGTGAATTACAGGGCAACTCTGGAAACACCATATATTTT.

The chain employs TRBV5-4 and TRBJ2-5, with 11 bases aligning to TRBD2. Germline CDR1 is SGHNT and CDR2 is YYREEE (reference sequence). J was trimmed by 4 bases and V by 4 bases; bases with no gene match: 9. The CDR3 has 16 amino acids. This CDR3 is CASSVLAGGWGETQYF. CDR3 bases: TGTGCCAGCAGCGTCCTAGCGGGGGGCTGGGGAGAGACCCAGTACTTC.

J is TRBJ2-7 and V is TRBV11-2; 8 bases align to TRBD1. The trim removed 5 bases at V and 3 bases at J, leaving 6 bases unmatched. The CDR3 length is 14 residues. The germline V gene has CDR1 SGHAT and CDR2 FQNNGV. The CDR3 coding sequence is TGTGCCAGCAGCGTGGGACAGGTGTACTACGAGCAGTACTTC. As protein: CASSVGQVYYEQYF.